The 27 T cell receptor beta chains below all came from one sample that was sequenced in a study of beta chain features in type 1 diabetes. What was sequenced were expressed TCRB transcripts, since all of the isolated RNA had been reverse transcribed. Here immunoSEQ multiplex PCR was the method, and the copy in TCRdb shows in-frame clones only, minus some. The table includes about 700,000 clones, roughly 13% detected once. These receptors' targets are unknown. Study observations and caveats: Shorter TCRB CDR3s, moderately but significantly so, were found in Type 1 diabetes patients in all four CD4+ subsets.

Sequenced sample: naive CD4+ T cells from blood. These receptors all come from a man younger than 35 with type 1 diabetes.

The sample holds a few counts of this clone. The chain couples TRBV5-1 to TRBJ1-2, with D maybe TRBD1 (6 bases). CDR1 is SGHRS and CDR2 is YFSETQ in the germline V gene. V was trimmed by 0 bases and J by 7 bases, leaving 16 bases between them. CDR3 length equals 15 residues. CDR3 sequence (DNA): TGCGCCAGCAGCTTGGTGGTCCGGGACAAAAGTGGCTACACCTTC. Its translation is CASSLVVRDKSGYTF.

The genes are TRBV9 and TRBJ1-5, with D perhaps matching TRBD1 (6 bases). This CDR3 has 16 amino acids. Trimming removed 0 bases from V and 0 bases from J, with 10 bases in between. Germline CDR1 is SGDLS and CDR2 is YYNGEE. The CDR3 DNA is TGTGCCAGCAGCGTAGATCCAGGGGATAGCAATCAGCCCCAGCATTTT. This encodes CASSVDPGDSNQPQHF.

In its sample, this clone was seen a few times. The gene calls are TRBV20-1 and TRBJ2-1; no firm D call. In germline, CDR1 is DFQATT, CDR2 SNEGSKA (reference sequence). CDR3 length: 11 amino acids. V lost 8 bases and J lost 8, with 13 bases in between. The CDR3 loop reads CSMDGVHEQFF. CDR3 coding DNA: TGCAGTATGGACGGAGTCCATGAGCAGTTCTTC.

This chain joins TRBV29-1 and TRBJ2-1, with TRBD2 matching 7 bases. The CDR3 runs 12 residues. Germline CDR1 and CDR2: SQVTM and ANQGSEA. Germline trimming cut 7 bases from V and 4 bases from J; bases unmatched to any gene: 4. CDR3 in amino acids: CSGASGYNEQFF. CDR3 nucleotide sequence: TGCAGCGGTGCTAGCGGTTACAATGAGCAGTTCTTC.

This clone was seen only a few times. V and J are TRBV27 and TRBJ1-2, with TRBD1 as a possible D gene (6 bases). V shed 8 bases and J shed 5 bases, with 21 bases lying between them. Germline V gene sequence: CDR1 MNHEY, CDR2 SMNVEV (reference sequence). The CDR3 is 15 amino acids. CDR3 sequence (DNA): TGTGCCAGCGCAGACGGACAGTTCGGTGCGTATGGCTACACCTTC. Amino acid sequence: CASADGQFGAYGYTF.

The chain uses TRBV6-5 and TRBJ1-5; 9 bases fit TRBD1. The CDR3 loop spans 13 amino acids. Trimming took 6 bases from V and 4 from J; bases not matched to a gene: 1. Per germline, CDR1 MNHEY and CDR2 SVGAGI. This CDR3 is CASSGTGNQPQHF. In DNA, the CDR3 is TGTGCCAGCAGCGGGACAGGGAATCAGCCCCAGCATTTT.

The J gene is TRBJ2-7, the V gene TRBV30; TRBD1 matches 8 bases. The ends lost 8 bases at V and 2 bases at J; junction bases unmatched: 8. The CDR3 extends over 13 amino acids. Germline CDR1 and CDR2: GTSNPN and SVGIG (reference sequence). This CDR3 is CAQDFRGPYEQYF. Here the CDR3 DNA reads TGTGCCCAAGACTTCAGGGGGCCCTACGAGCAGTACTTC. Full variable domain (rest looked up from reference TRBV30 and TRBJ2-7): SQTIHQWPATLVQPVGSPLSLECTVEGTSNPNLYWYRQAAGRGLQLLFYSVGIGQISSEVPQNLSASRPQDRQFILSSKKLLLSDSGFYLCAQDFRGPYEQYFGPGTRLTVT.

The gene calls are TRBV7-2 and TRBJ1-5, with D perhaps matching TRBD1 (5 bases). Between the trimmed V and J ends, which lost 4 bases and 7 bases, there was a span of 14 bases. Germline CDR1 reads SGHTA; CDR2 reads FQGNSA. This CDR3 spans 14 amino acids. The CDR3 is CASSSLGGWQPQHF. The DNA of the CDR3 is TGTGCCAGCAGCTCGTTGGGGGGTTGGCAGCCCCAGCATTTT.

This clone has more than one count but fewer than ten. This sequence joins TRBV19 and TRBJ1-1, with 7 positions matching TRBD1. CDR3 size: 15 residues. CDR1 is LNHDA, CDR2 SQIVND, per germline (reference sequence). With V trimmed by 4 bases and J by 0 bases, 5 bases remained unmatched. This chain's CDR3 is CASSTDRAMNTEAFF. The DNA for the CDR3 is TGTGCCAGTAGTACCGACAGGGCAATGAACACTGAAGCTTTCTTT.

This sequence joins TRBV4-1 and TRBJ2-1, with 7 bases lining up with TRBD2. The CDR3 consists of 15 residues. Per the germline V gene, CDR1 is MGHRA and CDR2 is YSYEKL. J gave up 7 bases and V 3 bases, and 9 bases lay outside the gene matches. CDR3 DNA: TGCGCCAGCAGCCACCGAGCGGGGCTTCGGAATGAGCAGTTCTTC. Residues: CASSHRAGLRNEQFF.

This clone was counted only a few times. The chain joins TRBV28 to TRBJ1-4; 7 bases line up with TRBD1. The germline gives CDR1 MDHEN, CDR2 SYDVKM. V trimming: 2 bases; J trimming: 8 bases; junction bases outside the gene matches: 8. CDR3 length: 15 amino acids. The CDR3 here is CASSLADRRGEKLFF. Written as DNA, the CDR3 is TGTGCCAGCAGTTTAGCGGACAGGCGGGGCGAAAAACTGTTTTTT.

The chain employs TRBV10-1 and TRBJ1-1; 7 nucleotides agree with TRBD1. The ends lost 2 bases at V and 4 bases at J; junction bases unmatched: 4. Per the germline V gene, CDR1 is WNHNN and CDR2 is SYGVQD (reference sequence). The CDR3 sequence is 14 residues long. The CDR3 loop reads CASSEETGITEAFF. CDR3 DNA: TGCGCCAGCAGTGAGGAGACAGGGATCACTGAAGCTTTCTTT.

In this sample, this clone turned up a few times. The V gene is TRBV6-6, the J gene TRBJ1-3; weak D call: TRBD1 (6 bases). The germline V gene encodes CDR1 MNHNY and CDR2 SVGAGI (reference sequence). The CDR3 runs to 15 residues. The V end was cut by 0 bases, the J end by 1 base, with 7 bases between. The CDR3 DNA follows: TGTGCCAGCAGTTACTCGGACAGATCTGGAAACACCATATATTTT. Protein: CASSYSDRSGNTIYF.

The table lists this clone with a few counts. J is TRBJ2-7 and V is TRBV12-5; D is unresolved. Germline values: CDR1 LGHNT, CDR2 FRNRAP. Trimming cost V 2 bases and J 4 bases, with 3 bases left between them. This CDR3 is built from 11 residues. DNA of the CDR3: TGTGCTAGTGGTTTGAGATACGAGCAGTACTTC. It encodes CASGLRYEQYF.

This clone was observed a handful of times. The V call is TRBV29-1, the J call TRBJ1-3, with D perhaps TRBD1 (5 bases). The V gene lost 4 bases and the J gene lost 4 bases, with 8 bases spanning the gap. Germline CDR1 reads SQVTM; CDR2 reads ANQGSEA. CDR3 size: 12 residues. CDR3: CSVVTGGNTIYF. For the CDR3, the DNA is TGCAGCGTTGTAACAGGAGGAAACACCATATATTTT. Full variable domain (remainder filled in from reference TRBV29-1 and TRBJ1-3): SAVISQKPSRDICQRGTSLTIQCQVDSQVTMMFWYRQQPGQSLTLIATANQGSEATYESGFVIDKFPISRPNLTFSTLTVSNMSPEDSSIYLCSVVTGGNTIYFGEGSWLTVV.

The chain joins TRBV30 to TRBJ2-2; D gene uncertain. Germline-derived CDR1 and CDR2 are GTSNPN and SVGIG (reference sequence). This CDR3 has 11 amino acids. V was clipped by 4 bases and J by 7 bases, with 7 bases between them. The CDR3 DNA follows: TGTGCCTGGACCCCCTTCGGGGAGCTGTTTTTT. Protein sequence: CAWTPFGELFF.

In its sample, this clone was seen a few times. The CDR3 coding sequence is TGTGCCAGCAGCTCCGGACAGGGGCGAAGGAAGACCCAGTACTTC. It is translated as CASSSGQGRRKTQYF. The V and J genes are TRBV7-8 and TRBJ2-5; 9 positions match TRBD1. Trimming at V came to 4 bases and at J to 6 bases, leaving 9 bases not matched to a gene. CDR3 length equals 15 residues. The germline V gene has CDR1 SGHVS and CDR2 FQNEAQ.

This sequence joins TRBV5-1 and TRBJ2-1; D not certain. The germline V and J ends were trimmed by 0 bases and 0 bases, with 7 bases remaining between them. Germline V gives CDR1 SGHRS, CDR2 YFSETQ. CDR3 length: 15 amino acids. The CDR3 DNA reads TGCGCCAGCAGCTTGGTCTACAGCTCCTACAATGAGCAGTTCTTC. This encodes CASSLVYSSYNEQFF.

The gene calls are TRBV11-2 and TRBJ1-1; TRBD1 is a possible D gene (6 bases). CDR1 SGHAT and CDR2 FQNNGV come from the germline V gene. V gave up 3 bases and J gave up 4 bases, with 9 bases separating them. The CDR3 is made up of 13 amino acids. The CDR3 spells CASSFQQGTEAFF. DNA of the CDR3: TGTGCCAGCAGCTTTCAACAGGGCACTGAAGCTTTCTTT. The entire variable domain, with the rest obtained from reference TRBV11-2 and TRBJ1-1, is as follows: EAGVAQSPRYKIIEKRQSVAFWCNPISGHATLYWYQQILGQGPKLLIQFQNNGVVDDSQLPKDRFSAERLKGVDSTLKIQPAKLEDSAVYLCASSFQQGTEAFFGQGTRLTVV.

The chain links TRBV9 to TRBJ1-2; a possible D gene is TRBD1 (5 bases). The CDR3 loop spans 16 amino acids. The germline V gene has CDR1 SGDLS and CDR2 YYNGEE. V lost 3 bases, J lost 0 bases, and 15 bases lay in between. This chain's CDR3 is CASSASTGKANYGYTF. The CDR3 DNA reads as TGTGCCAGCAGCGCAAGTACAGGCAAAGCTAACTATGGCTACACCTTC.

This clone was observed a few times. J is TRBJ2-3 and V is TRBV2; the D gene is possibly TRBD2 (6 bases). The CDR3 is made up of 15 amino acids. Germline V gene data show CDR1 as SNHLY and CDR2 as FYNNEI. With 5 bases removed from V and 0 bases from J, the gap between germline ends came to 12 bases. The CDR3 DNA is TGTGCCAGCAGTCCCACTAGCACGAGCACAGATACGCAGTATTTT. Its translation: CASSPTSTSTDTQYF.

The genes are TRBV7-9 and TRBJ1-2; no firm D call. Trimming removed 5 bases at V and 4 bases at J, with 8 bases between. Germline-derived CDR1 and CDR2 are SEHNR and FQNEAQ (reference sequence). The CDR3 has 12 residues. The DNA for the CDR3 is TGTGCCAGCAGCGCGGGAAGCTATGGCTACACCTTC. This codes for CASSAGSYGYTF.

The chain is built from TRBV28 and TRBJ2-4, with D tentatively TRBD2 (6 bases). CDR1 is MDHEN, CDR2 SYDVKM, per germline. This CDR3 has 14 residues. V was shortened by 5 bases and J by 0 bases, with 8 bases between the two germline ends. The DNA for the CDR3 is TGTGCCAGCAGTGAGGGACTAGCCAAAAACATTCAGTACTTC. Translated: CASSEGLAKNIQYF.

The chain is built from TRBV11-3 and TRBJ2-1; D is tentatively TRBD1 or TRBD2 (5 bases each). Looked up from germline, CDR1 is SGHNT and CDR2 is YENEEA. Trimming took off 1 base at V and 6 bases at J, with 19 bases between the two ends. The CDR3 runs 17 residues. In DNA form, the CDR3 reads TGTGCCAGCAGCTTAGTCGGGGCAGGCCGTCTCGGCAATGAGCAGTTCTTC. Residues: CASSLVGAGRLGNEQFF.

The V and J genes are TRBV2 and TRBJ1-2, with D unclear. Trimming took 7 bases from V and 7 from J, leaving 7 bases between them. The germline V gene encodes CDR1 SNHLY and CDR2 FYNNEI. This CDR3 has 10 amino acids. CDR3 nucleotide sequence: TGTGCCAGCACCCCGGGTGGCTACACCTTC. Encoded protein: CASTPGGYTF.

In its sample, this clone was seen a few times. The chain combines TRBV6-5 with TRBJ2-5; D is uncertain. The ends were cut back, 5 bases at V and 2 bases at J, with 6 bases in the middle. The CDR3 sequence is 12 residues long. Germline V gene sequence: CDR1 MNHEY, CDR2 SVGAGI. Written as DNA, the CDR3 is TGTGCCAGCAGTGCCGGTCAAGAGACCCAGTACTTC. Amino acids: CASSAGQETQYF.

This clone was detected only a few times. V usage is TRBV30 and J usage is TRBJ2-3; 9 positions agree with TRBD2. The CDR3 runs to 14 residues. The germline CDR1 and CDR2 sequences are GTSNPN and SVGIG (reference sequence). Trimming cost V 8 bases and J 1 base; bases outside gene matches: 7. The CDR3 DNA reads TGTGCCGGATTTTCTAGCGGGGGCACAGATACGCAGTATTTT. Translation: CAGFSSGGTDTQYF.